The 10 T cell receptor beta chains listed next were all sequenced from one sample in a study of blood T cell repertoires in COVID-19. Some clones are missing from TCRdb's copy, which holds only in-frame ones; the method was immunoSEQ multiplex PCR. The data show about 180,000 clones, about 84% seen once. Material: peripheral blood. All receptors derive from a human donor in a cohort sampled during active COVID-19.

The V and J genes are TRBV7-8 and TRBJ2-1, with unresolved D. With 3 bases removed from V and 1 base from J, the gap between germline ends came to 22 bases. Germline V gene sequence: CDR1 SGHVS, CDR2 FQNEAQ. This CDR3 contains 19 residues. The CDR3 coding sequence is TGTGCCAGCAGCTTTCCGACAAGAAAGGTCACGCTATCCTACAATGAGCAGTTCTTC. The encoded protein is CASSFPTRKVTLSYNEQFF.

The chain joins TRBV6-5 to TRBJ1-2, with a possible D match to TRBD1 (5 bases). Trimming left V 8 bases short and J 2 bases short, with 15 bases between. Germline lookup yields CDR1 MNHEY and CDR2 SVGAGI. CDR3 length equals 14 residues. Here the CDR3 reads CASCPDGGNYGYTF. The CDR3 DNA reads as TGTGCCAGCTGCCCAGACGGGGGAAACTATGGCTACACCTTC.

The V call is TRBV12-3 or TRBV12-4, the J call TRBJ1-1; 8 bases are a match to TRBD1. J gave up 4 bases and V 5 bases, and 3 bases lay outside the gene matches. This CDR3 spans 13 amino acids. The CDR3 sequence: CASSTTGATEAFF. CDR3 in DNA: TGTGCCAGCAGTACGACAGGGGCCACTGAAGCTTTCTTT.

The rearrangement links TRBV7-2 to TRBJ2-2, with TRBD1 identical over 8 bases. Losses at the gene ends were 2 bases for V and 7 bases for J; bases not matched to a gene: 12. CDR3 size: 17 residues. CDR1 and CDR2 (germline): SGHTA, FQGNSA. In DNA, the CDR3 is TGTGCCAGCAGCTTATCCCCGGTTTTAGGGACAGGCGGGGAGCTGTTTTTT. Its translation: CASSLSPVLGTGGELFF.

The rearrangement joins TRBV13 to TRBJ2-7, with 9 nucleotides matching TRBD1. The CDR3 covers 19 residues. Germline CDR1 and CDR2: PRHDT and FYEKMQ (reference sequence). V was clipped by 0 bases and J by 3 bases; unmatched bases: 15. This chain's CDR3 is CASSLGLGTGRFSLYEQYF. The CDR3 DNA is TGTGCCAGCAGCTTAGGCCTTGGGACAGGGCGTTTCTCCCTCTACGAGCAGTACTTC.

The chain is built from TRBV29-1 and TRBJ2-7; 8 nucleotides agree with TRBD2. The CDR3 is 14 residues long. V lost 5 bases and J lost 2; bases outside the gene matches: 8. Germline V gene sequence: CDR1 SQVTM, CDR2 ANQGSEA. CDR3 in amino acids: CSVTGSGGTYEQYF. The CDR3 coding sequence is TGCAGCGTTACCGGCAGCGGGGGTACCTACGAGCAGTACTTC.

This chain links TRBV5-1 with TRBJ1-4, with D possibly TRBD1 on 5 matching bases. The CDR3 contains 16 residues. Germline V lookup: CDR1 SGHRS, CDR2 YFSETQ. Trimming removed 5 bases from V and 0 bases from J, with 14 bases in between. CDR3 amino acids: CASSENDRSTNEKLFF. The CDR3 DNA follows: TGCGCCAGCAGTGAGAACGACAGATCAACTAATGAAAAACTGTTTTTT.

This clone was picked up one time. This chain links TRBV10-3 with TRBJ2-3; TRBD1 might be the D (5 bases). Trimming cost V 5 bases and J 4 bases, with 10 bases left between them. Per germline, CDR1 ENHRY and CDR2 SYGVKD. The CDR3 consists of 13 residues. The chain's CDR3 is CAISLGPSDTQYF. CDR3 DNA: TGTGCCATCAGTTTGGGGCCCTCAGATACGCAGTATTTT.

J is TRBJ1-2 and V is TRBV12-5, with 7 bases that match TRBD1. CDR3 length: 12 amino acids. In germline, CDR1 is LGHNT, CDR2 FRNRAP. Losses at the gene ends were 1 base for V and 8 bases for J; bases not matched to a gene: 1. The CDR3 bases are TGTGCTAGTGGTTTGGAACAGGGGGGCTACACCTTC. Protein sequence: CASGLEQGGYTF.

The rearrangement uses TRBV7-9 and TRBJ1-3; 7 bases line up with TRBD1. Trimming at V came to 2 bases and at J to 1 base, leaving 5 bases not matched to a gene. CDR1 and CDR2 (germline): SEHNR, FQNEAQ (reference sequence). The length of the CDR3 is 16 residues. CDR3: CASSLRSGGSGNTIYF. The CDR3 DNA sequence: TGTGCCAGCAGCTTAAGGTCAGGGGGGTCTGGAAACACCATATATTTT.